The 7 T cell receptor beta chains below were found in one sample sequenced in a study of Graves' ophthalmopathy and Graves' hyperthyroidism. Amplified material comprised TCR beta CDR3 regions derived from RNA transcripts. HTBI-primed RT-PCR formed the first round, and a multiplex PCR formed the second. A single record per CDR3 protein comes from TCRdb applying MiXCR to the multiplex PCR reads. The sample holds 300,000 to 400,000 distinct CDR3 sequences; under 20% are singletons and the top ten take approximately 13%. Source material: peripheral blood. Receptor source: an adult man with Graves' ophthalmopathy.

This clonotype has ten or more counts. The CDR3: CSASVTGQGNQPQHF. CDR3 nucleotides: TGCAGTGCTAGCGTCACCGGACAGGGCAATCAGCCCCAGCATTTT. V gene TRBV20-1 combines with J gene TRBJ1-5; 7 bases line up with TRBD1. The CDR3 is 15 amino acids. The V segment lost 3 bases and the J segment 2 bases; nucleotides outside the gene matches: 7. The germline CDR1 and CDR2 sequences are DFQATT and SNEGSKA (reference sequence).

V gene TRBV12-3 or TRBV12-4 combines with J gene TRBJ2-7; D perhaps matches TRBD2 (6 bases). Trimming shortened V by 4 bases and J by 0 bases, and 19 bases separated the two germline ends. The CDR3 totals 17 residues. This CDR3 reads CASSSPGDSLSSYEQYF. The CDR3 DNA reads TGTGCCAGCAGTTCTCCCGGGGACTCTTTGAGCTCCTACGAGCAGTACTTC.

This clonotype was seen many times. V is TRBV24-1 and J is TRBJ1-6; 8 bases align to TRBD1. V trimming: 2 bases; J trimming: 8 bases; junction bases outside the gene matches: 4. Germline CDR1 KGHDR, CDR2 SFDVKD. The CDR3 consists of 15 residues. The CDR3 loop is CATSDSTGDDSPLHF. CDR3 nucleotides: TGTGCCACCAGTGATTCGACAGGGGATGATTCACCCCTCCACTTT.

In its sample, this clonotype was seen many times. J is TRBJ1-2 and V is TRBV12-5; D unresolved. Trimming took 6 bases from V and 4 from J, leaving 9 bases between them. Looked up from germline, CDR1 is LGHNT and CDR2 is FRNRAP. CDR3 length: 12 amino acids. CDR3: CASGPDGYGYTF. Written as DNA, the CDR3 is TGTGCTAGTGGCCCGGACGGCTATGGCTACACCTTC.

The sample holds many counts of this clonotype. The V gene is TRBV29-1, the J gene TRBJ1-1, with 7 bases aligning to TRBD1. V lost 3 bases, J lost 6 bases, and 4 bases stayed unmatched. From germline, CDR1 is SQVTM and CDR2 ANQGSEA. The CDR3 covers 12 residues. The CDR3 nucleotides are TGCAGCGTTGACAGGGGGGTCGCTGAAGCTTTCTTT. Residues: CSVDRGVAEAFF.

The sample holds many counts of this clonotype. The chain has TRBV20-1 and TRBJ1-2; D may be TRBD1 (5 bases). From germline, CDR1 is DFQATT and CDR2 SNEGSKA (reference sequence). V lost 1 base to trimming and J lost 0 bases, with 9 bases between them. This CDR3 comprises 14 residues. CDR3 nucleotide sequence: TGCAGTGCTAGAGTGGCAGGGTCTAACTATGGCTACACCTTC. Residues: CSARVAGSNYGYTF.

In its sample, this clonotype was seen many times. CDR3 nucleotides: TGCGCCAGCAGCCGCGGGCAGGAGTTGCCTTTCTTT. Protein sequence: CASSRGQELPFF. The chain uses TRBV5-1 and TRBJ1-1; D unresolved. Germline V gene sequence: CDR1 SGHRS, CDR2 YFSETQ. The CDR3 contains 12 residues. The germline V and J ends were trimmed by 4 bases and 12 bases, with 16 bases remaining between them.